Detailed here is one T cell receptor beta chain. This sample was taken from a study of T cells expressing NK-cell markers. CDR1 is SQVTM, CDR2 ANQGSEA, per germline. This CDR3 region has 12 residues. From its re-call of the 5' RACE reads, TCRdb lists each CDR3 protein once, without DNA. This sample contains about 450,000 distinct CDR3 sequences. Sample: blood T cells: a sorted CD56 or NKG2C T cell subset, CD4+ or CD8+ T cells, or bulk PBMC T cells (not recorded which). V usage is TRBV29-1 and J usage is TRBJ1-1; without DNA, the TCRdb call of TRBD1 cannot be checked. This receptor was identified in a woman aged 18 to 75 in good health. The CDR3 protein is CSVADRGTEAFF.